In its sample, the clone carrying this T cell receptor (beta chain) was seen a few times. This record belongs to a study of T-cell memory formation after mild COVID-19. TCRdb passed the 5' RACE reads through MiXCR, listing each CDR3 protein once. The table includes 540,000 or so distinct CDR3 sequences, 20% detected once. V dropped 3 bases and J dropped 5; count of bases not matched to a gene: 16. Germline V CDR1 and CDR2: SGHRS, YFSETQ. The CDR3 covers 18 residues. This sequence was found in an adult woman who had mild COVID-19 (a few samples of this study predate the infection). Cell type and time point are not known. V gene TRBV5-1 combines with J gene TRBJ2-7; TRBD1 agrees at 11 bases. Sequenced sample: PBMCs or a T cell subset sorted from them (not recorded which). Here the CDR3 reads CASSSWTGGLERSHEQYF. CDR3 sequence (DNA): TGCGCCAGCAGCTCCTGGACAGGGGGCCTTGAAAGAAGCCACGAGCAGTACTTC.